The clone carrying this TCR beta chain was detected once. The target antigen is unknown. CD45RO negativity and positive selection for CCR7 defined naive CD8 cells, a population that excluded terminally differentiated effector memory CD45RA+ cells. Only Caucasian adults living in Nashville, Tennessee made up the donor group. The CDR3 covers 15 residues. Germline values: CDR1 LNHDA, CDR2 SQIVND (reference sequence). Trimming pared 9 bases from V and 0 bases from J, leaving 15 bases between. The data derive from a study of shared clonotypes between healthy human individuals. Overall study findings and caveats: Generally, naive subsets came out with larger estimated richness than memory subsets. Generation of non-shared clonotypes was less probable than generation of clonotypes shared by all four donors. Approximately 5.1% was the fraction of naive CD4 clonotypes found shared across four donors.

Some clones are missing from TCRdb's copy, which holds only in-frame ones; the method was immunoSEQ multiplex PCR. The sample has about 800,000 clones, approximately 97% seen once. This TCR was sampled from a young man in good health. This sequence joins TRBV19 and TRBJ1-5; D not resolved. Sequenced sample: naive CD8+ T cells sorted from blood. The DNA for the CDR3 is TGTGCCAGGAGCACAGTAGAGGCTAGCAATCAGCCCCAGCATTTT. This gives the protein CARSTVEASNQPQHF.